Shown below are 14 T cell receptor beta chains from a single sample sequenced in a study of T cells in Graves' hyperthyroidism and ophthalmopathy. What was amplified from RNA transcripts were TCR beta CDR3 regions. The TCR CDR3 was amplified in a first-round RT-PCR using the HTBI primer set. Via MiXCR, TCRdb re-called the multiplex PCR reads, giving one row per CDR3 protein. The sample shows about 610,000 distinct CDR3 sequences, about 14% of them seen only once. The specimen was blood. Source of these receptors: a woman aged 40-49 years with Graves' ophthalmopathy.

This clonotype was counted between two and nine times. The rearrangement joins TRBV28 to TRBJ2-3, with 8 bases matching TRBD2. This CDR3 has 17 amino acids. Trimming took 1 base from V and 5 from J; bases not matched to a gene: 11. Germline CDR1 and CDR2: MDHEN and SYDVKM. CDR3 nucleotide sequence: TGTGCCAGCAGTTTATTATCGAGCGGGAGAGGGGGAGATACGCAGTATTTT. The encoded protein is CASSLLSSGRGGDTQYF.

This clonotype appeared many times. This chain connects TRBV11-2 to TRBJ2-7; tentatively, D is TRBD1 (5 bases). The CDR3 is made up of 14 amino acids. Trimming shortened V by 2 bases and J by 2 bases, and 10 bases separated the two germline ends. Per the germline V gene, CDR1 is SGHAT and CDR2 is FQNNGV. CDR3 residues: CASSLTRQTYEQYF. The CDR3 bases are TGTGCCAGCAGCTTAACCCGACAGACCTACGAGCAGTACTTC.

This clonotype was observed at least ten times. V is TRBV28 and J is TRBJ2-7, with 8 bases that match TRBD2. V trimming: 5 bases; J trimming: 0 bases; junction bases outside the gene matches: 6. This CDR3 comprises 15 residues. Germline V lookup: CDR1 MDHEN, CDR2 SYDVKM. The CDR3 nucleotides read TGTGCCAGCAGTACCGGGACTAGGAGCTCCTACGAGCAGTACTTC. Residues: CASSTGTRSSYEQYF.

The V gene is TRBV15, the J gene TRBJ1-1; the match to TRBD1 covers 8 bases. V trimming: 3 bases; J trimming: 5 bases; junction bases outside the gene matches: 5. There are 14 residues in the CDR3. Germline V lookup: CDR1 LNHNV, CDR2 YYDKDF (reference sequence). Written as DNA, the CDR3 is TGTGCCACCAGCAGGCCGGGACAGGTAACTGAAGCTTTCTTT. Amino acids: CATSRPGQVTEAFF.

Ten or more counts support this clonotype. The chain carries TRBV19 and TRBJ1-5; D remains unclear. Germline V CDR1 and CDR2: LNHDA, SQIVND (reference sequence). V lost 3 bases and J 7 bases, leaving 7 bases between the germline ends. The CDR3 has 12 amino acids. The CDR3 loop reads CASSINRQPQHF. DNA for the CDR3: TGTGCCAGTAGTATTAACCGACAGCCCCAGCATTTT.

This clonotype was seen at least ten times. The junction shows a germline mismatch at one end, possibly a read error. The chain links TRBV15 to TRBJ2-7; D remains unclear. The CDR3 length is 10 residues. In germline, CDR1 is LNHNV, CDR2 YYDKDF (reference sequence). DNA of the CDR3: TGTGCCACCAGGGGTCGGGTGCGACTCTTC. It encodes CATRGRVRLF.

This rearrangement joins TRBV5-1 to TRBJ2-5, with 8 bases that match TRBD2. The trim removed 3 bases at V and 5 bases at J, leaving 6 bases unmatched. Germline CDR1 SGHRS, CDR2 YFSETQ. This CDR3 region has 14 residues. CDR3 nucleotides: TGCGCCAGCAGCTGGAGCGGGAGTAGGGAGACCCAGTACTTC. Translation: CASSWSGSRETQYF.

Ten or more counts support this clonotype. J is TRBJ2-7 and V is TRBV28; 8 bases agree with TRBD1. CDR3 length equals 15 residues. Germline CDR1 MDHEN, CDR2 SYDVKM. V lost 8 bases and J lost 3; bases outside the gene matches: 12. DNA of the CDR3: TGTGCCAGCCGGAAGGGGACAGGAAGAGACTACGAGCAGTACTTC. Amino acids: CASRKGTGRDYEQYF.

The gene calls are TRBV4-1 and TRBJ1-2; TRBD1 agrees at 10 bases. Germline values: CDR1 MGHRA, CDR2 YSYEKL. The V and J ends lost 1 base and 4 bases, in that order; junction bases with no gene match: 9. The CDR3 contains 17 residues. CDR3 residues: CASSQGPGQGMGYGYTF. Here the CDR3 DNA reads TGCGCCAGCAGCCAAGGACCGGGACAGGGGATGGGCTATGGCTACACCTTC.

This clonotype was recorded at least ten times. V is TRBV28 and J is TRBJ2-2, with 7 nucleotides matching TRBD1. J gave up 4 bases and V 6 bases, and 11 bases lay outside the gene matches. CDR3 length equals 16 residues. Germline CDR1 MDHEN, CDR2 SYDVKM. CDR3 DNA sequence: TGTGCCAGCAGACCTGGACAGGCCTACTTCACCGGGGAGCTGTTTTTT. The encoded protein is CASRPGQAYFTGELFF.

This clonotype was recorded many times. The chain uses TRBV12-3 or TRBV12-4 and TRBJ2-7, with no clear D. This CDR3 has 12 residues. The V gene lost 5 bases and the J gene lost 4 bases, with 9 bases spanning the gap. In nucleotides, the CDR3 is TGTGCCAGCAGTCGGTCCGCTTACGAGCAGTACTTC. It specifies CASSRSAYEQYF.

This clonotype was found many times. The chain couples TRBV12-3 or TRBV12-4 to TRBJ1-1; 9 nucleotides match TRBD1. The CDR3 length is 14 residues. With 5 bases clipped from V and 4 bases from J, the junction kept 5 bases outside the gene matches. The CDR3 sequence: CASSLTGGGTEAFF. Here the CDR3 DNA reads TGTGCCAGCAGTCTCACAGGGGGCGGCACTGAAGCTTTCTTT.

The table lists this clonotype with a few counts. The gene calls are TRBV25-1 and TRBJ2-7, with 8 positions matching TRBD2. Trimming took 6 bases from V and 0 from J; bases not matched to a gene: 10. Germline V CDR1 and CDR2: MGHDK, SYGVNS. This CDR3 is 16 amino acids long. CDR3 sequence: CASSGLSGGSSYEQYF. In DNA, the CDR3 is TGTGCCAGCAGCGGCCTGAGCGGGGGTAGCTCCTACGAGCAGTACTTC.

This chain joins TRBV4-2 and TRBJ1-1; unclear D gene. Trimming removed 0 bases at V and 8 bases at J, with 10 bases between. This CDR3 is built from 13 residues. Germline V CDR1 and CDR2: LGHNA, YNFKEQ. CDR3 nucleotide sequence: TGTGCCAGCAGCCAAGAGGGCCGTGGGGAAGCTTTCTTT. Its translation: CASSQEGRGEAFF.